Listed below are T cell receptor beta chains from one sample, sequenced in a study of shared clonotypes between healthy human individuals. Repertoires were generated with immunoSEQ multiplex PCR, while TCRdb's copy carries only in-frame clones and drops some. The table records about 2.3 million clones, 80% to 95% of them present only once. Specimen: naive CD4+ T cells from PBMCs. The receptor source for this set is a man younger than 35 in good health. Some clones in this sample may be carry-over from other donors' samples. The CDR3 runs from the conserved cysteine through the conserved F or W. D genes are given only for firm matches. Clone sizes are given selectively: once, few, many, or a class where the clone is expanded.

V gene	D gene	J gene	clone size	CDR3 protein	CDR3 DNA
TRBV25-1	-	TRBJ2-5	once	CASSERLGLETQYF	TGTGCCAGCAGTGAACGTTTGGGTTTGGAGACCCAGTACTTC
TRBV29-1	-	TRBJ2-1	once	CSVRDRGNNEQFF	TGCAGCGTCCGGGACCGCGGTAACAATGAGCAGTTCTTC
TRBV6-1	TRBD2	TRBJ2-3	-	CASSFTSGSTDTQYF	TGTGCCAGCAGTTTCACTAGCGGGAGCACAGATACGCAGTATTTT
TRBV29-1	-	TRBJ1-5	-	CSVRISGNQPQHF	TGCAGCGTTAGGATATCCGGCAATCAGCCCCAGCATTTT
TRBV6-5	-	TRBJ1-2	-	CASSYGQTGNGYTF	TGTGCCAGCAGTTACGGGCAAACAGGGAATGGCTACACCTTC
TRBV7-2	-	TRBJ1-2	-	CASSLEQHYGYTF	TGTGCCAGCAGCTTAGAACAGCACTATGGCTACACCTTC
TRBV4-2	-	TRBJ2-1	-	CASSQGLARSSYNEQFF	TGTGCCAGCAGCCAGGGCCTAGCCAGGAGCTCCTACAATGAGCAGTTCTTC
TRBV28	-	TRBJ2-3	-	CASSLRAGTQYF	TGTGCCAGCAGTTTACGGGCAGGTACGCAGTATTTT
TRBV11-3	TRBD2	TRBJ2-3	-	CASQGLAGLLADTQYF	TGTGCCAGTCAAGGACTAGCGGGATTATTGGCAGATACGCAGTATTTT
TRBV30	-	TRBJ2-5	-	CAWSTTMPRETQYF	TGTGCCTGGAGTACGACTATGCCCAGGGAGACCCAGTACTTC
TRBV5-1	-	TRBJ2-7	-	CASSLEPSSYEQYF	TGCGCCAGCAGCTTGGAACCCAGCTCCTACGAGCAGTACTTC
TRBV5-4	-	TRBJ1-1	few	CASWPGTGGTEAFF	TGTGCCAGCTGGCCGGGCACAGGAGGGACTGAAGCTTTCTTT
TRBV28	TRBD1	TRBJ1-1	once	CASSPRTGTGNTEAFF	TGTGCCAGCAGTCCCCGGACCGGGACAGGGAACACTGAAGCTTTCTTT
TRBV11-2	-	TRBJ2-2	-	CASSLRGTGELFF	TGTGCCAGCAGCTTACGCGGAACCGGGGAGCTGTTTTTT
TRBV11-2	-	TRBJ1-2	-	CASSESPGGYGYTF	TGTGCCAGCAGTGAATCCCCCGGGGGGTATGGCTACACCTTC
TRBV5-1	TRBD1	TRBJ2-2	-	CASSPDTSGQGAGELFF	TGCGCCAGCAGCCCGGATACTTCGGGACAGGGGGCCGGGGAGCTGTTTTTT
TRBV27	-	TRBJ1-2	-	CASSSAGLYGYTF	TGTGCCAGCAGCTCCGCAGGCCTCTATGGCTACACCTTC
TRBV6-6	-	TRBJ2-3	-	CASSPSAGGITDTQYF	TGTGCCAGCAGTCCCTCGGCGGGCGGGATAACAGATACGCAGTATTTT
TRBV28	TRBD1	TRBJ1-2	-	CATETGIGYTF	TGTGCCACAGAGACAGGGATCGGCTACACCTTC
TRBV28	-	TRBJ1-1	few	CASSLAKPNTEAFF	TGTGCCAGCAGTTTAGCCAAGCCGAACACTGAAGCTTTCTTT
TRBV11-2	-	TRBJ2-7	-	CASSLFSGSYEQYF	TGTGCCAGCAGCTTGTTTTCTGGATCCTACGAGCAGTACTTC
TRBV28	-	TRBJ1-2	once	CASSFGGDDYGYTF	TGTGCCAGCAGTTTCGGAGGTGATGACTATGGCTACACCTTC
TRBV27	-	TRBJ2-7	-	CASRKEGTDRGSSYEQYF	TGTGCCAGCAGGAAGGAAGGCACCGATAGGGGGAGCTCCTACGAGCAGTACTTC
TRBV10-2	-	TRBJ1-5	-	CASRRENQPQHF	TGCGCCAGCAGACGGGAGAATCAGCCCCAGCATTTT
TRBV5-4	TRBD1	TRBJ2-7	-	CASSSPKDRDYEQYF	TGTGCCAGCAGCTCACCAAAGGACAGGGACTACGAGCAGTACTTC
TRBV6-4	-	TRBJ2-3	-	CASSDSPGNTQYF	TGTGCCAGCAGTGACTCGCCTGGAAATACGCAGTATTTT
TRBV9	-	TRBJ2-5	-	CASSGGAETQYF	TGTGCCAGCAGCGGGGGAGCAGAGACCCAGTACTTC
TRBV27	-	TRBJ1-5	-	CASSEWGRGNQPQHF	TGTGCCAGCAGCGAGTGGGGCCGTGGCAATCAGCCCCAGCATTTT
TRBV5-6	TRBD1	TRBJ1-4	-	CASSSGTGRNGNEKLFF	TGTGCCAGCAGCTCCGGGACAGGGCGAAATGGGAATGAAAAACTGTTTTTT
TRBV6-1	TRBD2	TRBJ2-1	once	CATRRGEWANEQFF	TGTGCCACTCGTCGGGGGGAATGGGCCAATGAGCAGTTCTTC
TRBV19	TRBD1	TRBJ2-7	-	CASSIPGQGLSEQYF	TGTGCCAGTAGTATCCCGGGACAGGGGCTGTCCGAGCAGTACTTC
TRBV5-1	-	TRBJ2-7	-	CASSPGFPTGEQYF	TGCGCCAGCAGCCCTGGCTTCCCCACGGGCGAGCAGTACTTC
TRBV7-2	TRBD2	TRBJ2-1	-	CASSFGPGGIEQFF	TGTGCCAGCAGCTTTGGGCCGGGAGGGATCGAGCAGTTCTTC
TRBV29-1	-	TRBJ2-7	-	CSVAVGTSYEQYF	TGCAGCGTCGCTGTAGGGACCTCCTACGAGCAGTACTTC
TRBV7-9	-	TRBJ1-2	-	CASSLEARGSYGYTF	TGTGCCAGCAGCTTAGAGGCGAGAGGTAGCTATGGCTACACCTTC
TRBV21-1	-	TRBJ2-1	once	CASSTAVRIPGTEHYNEQFF	TGTGCCAGCAGCACTGCCGTGCGAATCCCCGGGACCGAACACTACAATGAGCAGTTCTTC
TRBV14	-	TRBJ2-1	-	CASSQGWNRPNNEQFF	TGTGCCAGCAGCCAAGGATGGAATCGGCCAAACAATGAGCAGTTCTTC
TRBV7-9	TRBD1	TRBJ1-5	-	CASSAQGGSNQPQHF	TGTGCCAGCAGCGCTCAGGGGGGCTCAAATCAGCCCCAGCATTTT
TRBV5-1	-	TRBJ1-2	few	CASSLVYGYTF	TGCGCCAGCAGCTTGGTATATGGCTACACCTTC
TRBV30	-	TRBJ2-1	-	CAWSLGWVNEQFF	TGTGCCTGGAGCCTCGGTTGGGTTAATGAGCAGTTCTTC